Shown below are 22 T cell receptor beta chains from a single sample sequenced in a study of CD8 T cells in ankylosing spondylitis. Study-wide findings and caveats: Blood of patients with ankylosing spondylitis appeared to be characterized by a TCR beta motif of eight highly homologous variants.

Their cognate antigens are unknown. TCRdb fed the 5' RACE reads into MiXCR, producing one record per CDR3 protein. The table has 100,000 to 150,000 distinct CDR3 sequences, about a sixth seen once. The specimen sequenced was blood, either unsorted or a sorted T cell fraction (not recorded which). The receptors were gathered from a male donor with ankylosing spondylitis.

This sequence joins TRBV7-9 and TRBJ1-4, with 9 bases matching TRBD1. The CDR3 runs 14 residues. The ends lost 5 bases at V and 11 bases at J; junction bases unmatched: 9. Looked up from germline, CDR1 is SEHNR and CDR2 is FQNEAQ (reference sequence). The CDR3 is CASSGQGMVEKLFF. CDR3 nucleotides: TGTGCCAGCAGCGGACAGGGGATGGTCGAGAAACTGTTTTTT.

The chain recombines TRBV7-2 with TRBJ2-7; 10 bases agree with TRBD2. V lost 6 bases, J lost 4 bases, and 9 bases stayed unmatched. CDR1 and CDR2 from the germline V gene are SGHTA and FQGNSA. The CDR3 contains 15 residues. CDR3 in DNA: TGTGCCAGCAGGCCCGGGACTAGCGAAACTTACGAGCAGTACTTC. Translating gives CASRPGTSETYEQYF.

This clonotype was seen more than once but under ten times. The genes are TRBV6-1 and TRBJ2-5, with 12 bases identical to TRBD2. This CDR3 comprises 16 residues. CDR1 MNHNS and CDR2 SASEGT come from the germline V gene. Trimming took 6 bases from V and 4 from J; bases not matched to a gene: 9. CDR3 amino acids: CASSPGLAGPPETQYF. CDR3 nucleotide sequence: TGTGCCAGCAGCCCAGGACTAGCGGGGCCCCCAGAGACCCAGTACTTC.

This clonotype came up many times. This rearrangement joins TRBV5-1 to TRBJ1-1; 8 positions match TRBD1. The ends lost 3 bases at V and 8 bases at J; junction bases unmatched: 6. This CDR3 comprises 13 residues. The germline V gene encodes CDR1 SGHRS and CDR2 YFSETQ. CDR3 bases: TGCGCCAGCAGCTGGACCGGGACAGGAGAAGCTTTCTTT. Its protein product is CASSWTGTGEAFF.

This clonotype appeared a few times. J is TRBJ1-2 and V is TRBV2; D gene uncertain. V was cut by 5 bases and J by 2 bases, with 9 bases left in between. Germline V gene lookup returns CDR1 SNHLY and CDR2 FYNNEI. This CDR3 contains 13 residues. The CDR3 here is CASSPDGNYGYTF. In DNA form, the CDR3 reads TGTGCCAGCAGTCCGGACGGAAACTATGGCTACACCTTC.

This clonotype turned up a few times. The rearrangement links TRBV24-1 to TRBJ2-1; no clear D. V dropped 4 bases and J dropped 3 bases, with 9 bases sitting between them. Per germline, CDR1 KGHDR and CDR2 SFDVKD. The CDR3 consists of 14 residues. The DNA of the CDR3 is TGTGCCACCAGTGACCCCACTGGCTACAATGAGCAGTTCTTC. Translating it yields CATSDPTGYNEQFF.

The gene calls are TRBV5-1 and TRBJ2-7; a weak D match, TRBD2 (6 bases). The V end lost 2 bases, the J end lost 5 bases, and 20 bases lay between the germline ends. CDR3 size: 16 residues. Germline V gene lookup returns CDR1 SGHRS and CDR2 YFSETQ. The CDR3 region is CASSLYTGAVGDEQYF. The CDR3 DNA reads as TGCGCCAGCAGCTTATACACGGGAGCGGTGGGAGACGAGCAGTACTTC.

The sample holds a few counts of this clonotype. The gene calls are TRBV29-1 and TRBJ1-1, with D perhaps matching TRBD1 (6 bases). Germline lookup yields CDR1 SQVTM and CDR2 ANQGSEA. V was shortened by 5 bases and J by 2 bases, with 15 bases between the two germline ends. The CDR3 loop spans 14 amino acids. CDR3 protein: CSVFLRGGNTEAFF. For the CDR3, the DNA is TGCAGCGTTTTCCTCAGGGGTGGAAACACTGAAGCTTTCTTT.

The chain links TRBV19 to TRBJ2-1; 10 bases map to TRBD2. The CDR3 has 16 residues. The ends lost 3 bases at V and 2 bases at J; junction bases unmatched: 4. Germline values: CDR1 LNHDA, CDR2 SQIVND (reference sequence). In nucleotides, the CDR3 is TGTGCCAGTAGTATTCCTAGCGGGAGTCCCTACAATGAGCAGTTCTTC. Amino acids: CASSIPSGSPYNEQFF.

The chain uses TRBV4-2 and TRBJ2-7; 7 nucleotides agree with TRBD2. Losses at the gene ends were 4 bases for V and 8 bases for J; bases not matched to a gene: 11. The CDR3 spans 14 residues. The V gene's germline CDR1 is LGHNA and CDR2 YNFKEQ. The CDR3 nucleotides are TGTGCCAGCAGCCTATGGACTAGTCATGAAAAGCAGTACTTC. Encoded protein: CASSLWTSHEKQYF.

As DNA, the CDR3 is TGTGCCAGCCTCTCGCCACGAAACATTCAGTACTTC. This sequence encodes CASLSPRNIQYF. The chain uses TRBV27 and TRBJ2-4; D is undetermined. V lost 8 bases to trimming and J lost 6 bases, with 11 bases between them. This CDR3 spans 12 amino acids. The germline gives CDR1 MNHEY, CDR2 SMNVEV (reference sequence).

This clonotype was seen only a few times. The J gene is TRBJ2-4, the V gene TRBV28; D remains ambiguous. The CDR3 spans 11 residues. Germline values: CDR1 MDHEN, CDR2 SYDVKM. Trimming removed 2 bases at V and 7 bases at J, with 3 bases between. CDR3 in amino acids: CASSLLNIQYF. In DNA form, the CDR3 reads TGTGCCAGCAGTTTACTGAACATTCAGTACTTC.

This clonotype turned up a few times. This chain joins TRBV27 and TRBJ2-7, with 9 nucleotides matching TRBD1. The CDR3 totals 16 residues. Trimming took 2 bases from V and 5 from J; bases not matched to a gene: 10. Germline assignment: CDR1 MNHEY and CDR2 SMNVEV (reference sequence). The CDR3 bases are TGTGCCAGCAGTTTAGCCCCGGACAGGGGTGGCCACGAGCAGTACTTC. This translates into CASSLAPDRGGHEQYF.

This sequence joins TRBV4-1 and TRBJ2-3; 9 positions match TRBD2. V was clipped by 6 bases and J by 2 bases; unmatched bases: 6. The CDR3 is 15 amino acids. In germline, CDR1 is MGHRA, CDR2 YSYEKL. The CDR3 region has the DNA TGCGCCAGCAGACAGACTAGCGGATACACAGATACGCAGTATTTT. This codes for CASRQTSGYTDTQYF.

This clonotype was seen repeatedly, ten times or more. V gene TRBV29-1 combines with J gene TRBJ2-2; D is uncertain. Germline V gene lookup returns CDR1 SQVTM and CDR2 ANQGSEA. Trimming took off 3 bases at V and 4 bases at J, with 9 bases between the two ends. This CDR3 has 13 amino acids. The CDR3 loop is CSVEFHTTGELFF. In DNA, the CDR3 is TGCAGCGTTGAGTTTCACACCACCGGGGAGCTGTTTTTT.

This clonotype came up a few times. The chain uses TRBV12-3 or TRBV12-4 and TRBJ2-3; D is perhaps TRBD1 (6 bases). The CDR3 consists of 14 residues. Trimming shortened V by 6 bases and J by 2 bases, and 12 bases separated the two germline ends. For the CDR3, the DNA is TGTGCCAGCAGGGACAGTGGAGACACAGATACGCAGTATTTT. Its translation is CASRDSGDTDTQYF.

J is TRBJ2-1 and V is TRBV19; 7 bases align to TRBD2. CDR1 is LNHDA, CDR2 SQIVND, per germline (reference sequence). Trimming removed 3 bases from V and 4 bases from J; junction bases left unmatched: 6. The CDR3 is made up of 15 amino acids. The chain's CDR3 is CASSIVPGGYNEQFF. CDR3 nucleotide sequence: TGTGCCAGTAGTATCGTACCGGGAGGATACAATGAGCAGTTCTTC.

The genes are TRBV29-1 and TRBJ1-1; D is perhaps TRBD1 (6 bases). V lost 3 bases and J 3 bases, leaving 14 bases between the germline ends. From germline, CDR1 is SQVTM and CDR2 ANQGSEA. This CDR3 region has 14 residues. CDR3 sequence reads: CSVDPQGLDTEAFF. CDR3 DNA sequence: TGCAGCGTTGACCCTCAGGGGCTGGACACTGAAGCTTTCTTT.

In its sample, this clonotype was seen a few times. The CDR3 spells CASSLVGPEAFF. Written as DNA, the CDR3 is TGTGCCAGCAGCTTAGTGGGTCCTGAAGCTTTCTTT. The chain carries TRBV7-9 and TRBJ1-1; D is uncertain. Germline values: CDR1 SEHNR, CDR2 FQNEAQ (reference sequence). This CDR3 spans 12 amino acids. V dropped 1 base and J dropped 6 bases, with 6 bases sitting between them. The full variable domain, its missing parts supplied by reference TRBV7-9 and TRBJ1-1, is DTGVSQNPRHKITKRGQNVTFRCDPISEHNRLYWYRQTLGQGPEFLTYFQNEAQLEKSRLLSDRFSAERPKGSFSTLEIQRTEQGDSAMYLCASSLVGPEAFFGQGTRLTVV.

The chain employs TRBV27 and TRBJ2-5; 8 positions match TRBD2. The CDR3 is 14 amino acids. The V gene's germline CDR1 is MNHEY and CDR2 SMNVEV (reference sequence). V gave up 6 bases and J gave up 2 bases; unmatched junction bases: 5. The CDR3 region has the DNA TGTGCCAGCAGCAAGGGACTAGGGCAAGAGACCCAGTACTTC. It encodes CASSKGLGQETQYF.

This clonotype was detected only a few times. The genes are TRBV5-1 and TRBJ2-7; D not resolved. This CDR3 has 13 amino acids. Germline V gene sequence: CDR1 SGHRS, CDR2 YFSETQ. The V end was cut by 0 bases, the J end by 6 bases, with 10 bases between. CDR3 DNA sequence: TGCGCCAGCAGCTTGGCCTCCAGTTCCGAGCAGTACTTC. This codes for CASSLASSSEQYF.

The rearrangement joins TRBV20-1 to TRBJ2-7; D gene unclear. Looked up from germline, CDR1 is DFQATT and CDR2 is SNEGSKA (reference sequence). V was clipped by 3 bases and J by 0 bases, with 9 bases between them. There are 13 residues in the CDR3. The CDR3 loop is CSASGRSSYEQYF. CDR3 sequence (DNA): TGCAGTGCTAGCGGGCGGAGCTCCTACGAGCAGTACTTC.